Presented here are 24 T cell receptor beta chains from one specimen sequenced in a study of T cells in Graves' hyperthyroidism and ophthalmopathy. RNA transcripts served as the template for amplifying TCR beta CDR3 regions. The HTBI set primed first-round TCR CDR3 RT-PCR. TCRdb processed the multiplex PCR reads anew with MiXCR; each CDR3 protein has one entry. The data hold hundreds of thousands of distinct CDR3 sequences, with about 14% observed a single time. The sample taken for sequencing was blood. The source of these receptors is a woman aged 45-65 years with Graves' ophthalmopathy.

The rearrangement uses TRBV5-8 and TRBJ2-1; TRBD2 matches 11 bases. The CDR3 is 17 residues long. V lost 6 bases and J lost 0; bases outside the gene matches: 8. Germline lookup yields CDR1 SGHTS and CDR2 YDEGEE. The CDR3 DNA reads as TGTGCCAGCACTGGGACTAGCGGACCTTTCTCCTACAATGAGCAGTTCTTC. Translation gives CASTGTSGPFSYNEQFF.

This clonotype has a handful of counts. CDR3: CASSGDKVTEAFF. DNA of the CDR3: TGTGCCAGCAGTGGGGACAAGGTCACTGAAGCTTTCTTT. The chain joins TRBV2 to TRBJ1-1; a possible D gene is TRBD1 (6 bases). V dropped 4 bases and J dropped 4 bases, with 10 bases sitting between them. The CDR3 has 13 residues. Germline V gene sequence: CDR1 SNHLY, CDR2 FYNNEI.

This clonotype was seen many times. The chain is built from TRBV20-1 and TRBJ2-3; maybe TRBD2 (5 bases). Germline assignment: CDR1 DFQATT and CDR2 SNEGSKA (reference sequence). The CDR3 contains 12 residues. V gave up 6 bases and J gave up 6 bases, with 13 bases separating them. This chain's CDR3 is CSAAGLRDTQYF. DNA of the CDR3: TGCAGTGCCGCCGGACTTCGGGATACGCAGTATTTT.

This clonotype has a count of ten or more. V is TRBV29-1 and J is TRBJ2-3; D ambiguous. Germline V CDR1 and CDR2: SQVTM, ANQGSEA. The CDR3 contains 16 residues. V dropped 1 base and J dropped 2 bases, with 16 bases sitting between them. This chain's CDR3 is CSVEGNGGGYTDTQYF. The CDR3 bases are TGCAGCGTTGAAGGAAATGGTGGTGGGTACACAGATACGCAGTATTTT.

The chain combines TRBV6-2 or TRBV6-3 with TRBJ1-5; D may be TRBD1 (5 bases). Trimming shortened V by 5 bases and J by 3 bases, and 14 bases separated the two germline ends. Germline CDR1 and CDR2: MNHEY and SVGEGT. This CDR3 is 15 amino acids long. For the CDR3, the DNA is TGTGCCAGCAGTACCTCTAGAGGGGCCAATCAGCCCCAGCATTTT. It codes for CASSTSRGANQPQHF.

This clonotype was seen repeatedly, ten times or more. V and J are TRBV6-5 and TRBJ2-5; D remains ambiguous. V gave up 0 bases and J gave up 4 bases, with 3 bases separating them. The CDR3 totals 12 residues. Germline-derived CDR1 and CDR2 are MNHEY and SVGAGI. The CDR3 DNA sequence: TGTGCCAGCAGTTACTCGTCAGAGACCCAGTACTTC. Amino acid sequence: CASSYSSETQYF.

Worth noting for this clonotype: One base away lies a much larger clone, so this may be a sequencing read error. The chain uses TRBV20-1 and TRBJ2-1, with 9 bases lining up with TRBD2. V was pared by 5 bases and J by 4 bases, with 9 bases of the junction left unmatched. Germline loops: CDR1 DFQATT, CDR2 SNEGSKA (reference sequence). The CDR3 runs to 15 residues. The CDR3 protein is CSAEREARPYNEQFF. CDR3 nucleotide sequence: TGCAGTGCTGAGCGGGAGGCCCGTCCGTACAATGAGCAGTTCTTC.

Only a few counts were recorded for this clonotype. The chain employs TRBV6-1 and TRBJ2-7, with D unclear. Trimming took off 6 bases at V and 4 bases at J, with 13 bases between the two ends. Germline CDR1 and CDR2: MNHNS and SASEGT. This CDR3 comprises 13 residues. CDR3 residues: CASSIAGQYEQYF. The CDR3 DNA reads TGTGCCAGCAGCATCGCTGGCCAGTACGAGCAGTACTTC.

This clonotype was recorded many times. CDR3 sequence reads: CASSSREVYEQYF. Written as DNA, the CDR3 is TGTGCCAGCAGTTCCCGGGAGGTTTACGAGCAGTACTTC. The chain is built from TRBV12-3 or TRBV12-4 and TRBJ2-7, with 7 bases that match TRBD2. CDR3 length: 13 amino acids. Trimming removed 4 bases from V and 4 bases from J; junction bases left unmatched: 4.

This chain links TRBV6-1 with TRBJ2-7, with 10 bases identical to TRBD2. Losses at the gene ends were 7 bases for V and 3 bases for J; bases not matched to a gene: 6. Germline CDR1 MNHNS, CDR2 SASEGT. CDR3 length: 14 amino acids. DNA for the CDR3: TGTGCCAGCATCAGCGGGACTAGCGACTACGAGCAGTACTTC. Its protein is CASISGTSDYEQYF.

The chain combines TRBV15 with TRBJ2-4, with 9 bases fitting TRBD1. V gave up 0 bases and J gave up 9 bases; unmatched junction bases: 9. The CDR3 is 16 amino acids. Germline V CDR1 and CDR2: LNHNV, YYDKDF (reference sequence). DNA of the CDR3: TGTGCCACCAGCAGAGATCCTAGGACAGGGGTTATCATTCAGTACTTC. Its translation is CATSRDPRTGVIIQYF.

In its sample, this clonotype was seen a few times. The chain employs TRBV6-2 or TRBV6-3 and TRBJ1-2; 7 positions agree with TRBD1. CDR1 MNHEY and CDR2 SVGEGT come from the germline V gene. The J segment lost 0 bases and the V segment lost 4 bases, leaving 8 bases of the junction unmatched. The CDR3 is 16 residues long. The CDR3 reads CASSFRDSRSNYGYTF. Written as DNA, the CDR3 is TGTGCCAGCAGTTTCCGGGACAGCCGCTCTAACTATGGCTACACCTTC.

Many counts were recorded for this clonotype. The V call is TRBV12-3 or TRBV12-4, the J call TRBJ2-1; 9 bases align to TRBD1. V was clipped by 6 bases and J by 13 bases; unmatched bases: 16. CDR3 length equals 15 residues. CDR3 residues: CASSRRQGVGQVQFF. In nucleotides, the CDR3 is TGTGCCAGCAGCCGACGACAGGGGGTAGGTCAGGTCCAGTTCTTC.

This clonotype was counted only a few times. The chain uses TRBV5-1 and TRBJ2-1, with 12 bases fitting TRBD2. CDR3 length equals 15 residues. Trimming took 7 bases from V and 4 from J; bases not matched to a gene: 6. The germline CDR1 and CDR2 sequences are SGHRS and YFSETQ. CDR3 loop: CASSSGRGQYNEQFF. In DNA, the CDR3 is TGCGCCAGCTCTAGCGGGAGGGGTCAGTACAATGAGCAGTTCTTC. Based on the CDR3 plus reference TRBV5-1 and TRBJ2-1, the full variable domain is KAGVTQTPRYLIKTRGQQVTLSCSPISGHRSVSWYQQTPGQGLQFLFEYFSETQRNKGNFPGRFSGRQFSNSRSEMNVSTLELGDSALYLCASSSGRGQYNEQFFGPGTRLTVL.

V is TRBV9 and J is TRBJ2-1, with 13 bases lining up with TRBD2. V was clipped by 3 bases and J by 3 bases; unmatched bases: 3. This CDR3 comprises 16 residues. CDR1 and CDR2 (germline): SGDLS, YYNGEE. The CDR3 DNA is TGTGCCAGCAGCGAAGGACTAGCGGGAGACTACAATGAGCAGTTCTTC. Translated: CASSEGLAGDYNEQFF.

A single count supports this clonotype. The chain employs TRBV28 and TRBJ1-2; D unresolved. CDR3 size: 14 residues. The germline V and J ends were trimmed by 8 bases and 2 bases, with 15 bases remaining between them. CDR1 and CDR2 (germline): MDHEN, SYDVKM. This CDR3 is CASGSRGSNYGYTF. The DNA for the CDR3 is TGTGCCAGCGGAAGTAGAGGGTCCAACTATGGCTACACCTTC.

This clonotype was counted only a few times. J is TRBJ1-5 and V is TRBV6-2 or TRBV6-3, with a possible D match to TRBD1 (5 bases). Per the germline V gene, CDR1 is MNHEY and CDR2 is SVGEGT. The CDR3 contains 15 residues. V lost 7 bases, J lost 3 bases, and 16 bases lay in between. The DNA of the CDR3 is TGTGCCAGCACTCAGACAGTTGGATACAATCAGCCCCAGCATTTT. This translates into CASTQTVGYNQPQHF.

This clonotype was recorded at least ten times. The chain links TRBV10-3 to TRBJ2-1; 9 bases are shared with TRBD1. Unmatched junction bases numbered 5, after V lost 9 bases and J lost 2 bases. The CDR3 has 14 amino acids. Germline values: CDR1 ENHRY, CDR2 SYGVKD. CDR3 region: CAIRDRETYNEQFF. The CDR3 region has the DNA TGTGCCATTCGGGACAGGGAAACCTACAATGAGCAGTTCTTC.

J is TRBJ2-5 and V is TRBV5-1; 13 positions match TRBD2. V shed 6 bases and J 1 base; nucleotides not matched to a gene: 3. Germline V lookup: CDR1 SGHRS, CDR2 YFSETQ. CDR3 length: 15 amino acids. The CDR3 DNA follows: TGCGCCAGCACCCGACTAGCGGGGGGCCAAGAGACCCAGTACTTC. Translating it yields CASTRLAGGQETQYF.

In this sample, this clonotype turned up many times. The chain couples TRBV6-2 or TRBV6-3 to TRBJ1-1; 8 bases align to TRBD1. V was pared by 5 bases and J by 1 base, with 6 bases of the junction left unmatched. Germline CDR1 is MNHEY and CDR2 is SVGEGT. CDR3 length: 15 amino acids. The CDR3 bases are TGTGCCAGCAGTCCTTGGACAGGGACGAACACTGAAGCTTTCTTT. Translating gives CASSPWTGTNTEAFF.

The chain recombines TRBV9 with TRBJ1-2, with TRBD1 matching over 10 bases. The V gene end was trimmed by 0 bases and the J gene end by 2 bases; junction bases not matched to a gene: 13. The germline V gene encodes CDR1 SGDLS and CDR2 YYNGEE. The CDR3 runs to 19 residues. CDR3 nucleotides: TGTGCCAGCAGCGTAGCTCCGGGGCGGACAGGGGGAAACAACTATGGCTACACCTTC. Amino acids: CASSVAPGRTGGNNYGYTF.

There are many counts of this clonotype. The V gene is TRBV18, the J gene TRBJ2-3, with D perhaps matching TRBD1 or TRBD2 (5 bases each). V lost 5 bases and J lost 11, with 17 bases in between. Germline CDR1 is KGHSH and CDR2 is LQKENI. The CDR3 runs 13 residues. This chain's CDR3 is CASSKTRDLEQYF. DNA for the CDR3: TGTGCCAGCTCAAAGACCCGGGACCTAGAGCAGTATTTT.

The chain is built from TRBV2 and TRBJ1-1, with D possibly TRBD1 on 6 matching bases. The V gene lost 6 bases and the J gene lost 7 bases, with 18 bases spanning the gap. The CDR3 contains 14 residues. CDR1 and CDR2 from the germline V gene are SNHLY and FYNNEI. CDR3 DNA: TGTGCCAGCAGAGAGCCACCGGGGGGCATTGAAGCTTTCTTT. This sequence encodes CASREPPGGIEAFF.

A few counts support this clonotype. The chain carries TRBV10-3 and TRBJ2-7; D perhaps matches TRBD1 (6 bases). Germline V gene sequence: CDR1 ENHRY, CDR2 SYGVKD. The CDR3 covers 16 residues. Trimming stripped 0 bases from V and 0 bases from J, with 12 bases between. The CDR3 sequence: CAISESLQGSSYEQYF. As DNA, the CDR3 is TGTGCCATCAGTGAGTCTCTTCAGGGGAGCTCCTACGAGCAGTACTTC.